These 14 T cell receptor beta chains originate from one sample sequenced in a study of cytomegalovirus exposure and HLA in healthy donors. PCR was performed using 60 Vbeta and 13 Jbeta primers. Generated by immunoSEQ multiplex PCR, the TCRdb table keeps only in-frame clones and is missing some. The sample comprises 110,000 to 150,000 clones, more than 7.5% of which are singletons, and about 1.9% rests with the top ten. The sequencing input was PBMCs. The receptors stem from a man aged 50-60 years in good health and CMV-seronegative.

The chain has TRBV28 and TRBJ1-2, with 9 bases lining up with TRBD1. This CDR3 is built from 16 residues. V trimming: 2 bases; J trimming: 6 bases; junction bases outside the gene matches: 10. The germline V gene encodes CDR1 MDHEN and CDR2 SYDVKM. DNA of the CDR3: TGTGCCAGCAGTTTACCCGCCCTCGGACAGGGGCATGGCTACACCTTC. It codes for CASSLPALGQGHGYTF.

Remarks on this clone: Relative to the germline gene, one junction end is altered; a read error may explain this. This rearrangement joins TRBV5-1 to TRBJ2-1; D not certain. This CDR3 spans 13 amino acids. The germline V gene encodes CDR1 SGHRS and CDR2 YFSETQ. CDR3 in amino acids: CASSLSSSRERFF. CDR3 nucleotide sequence: TGCGCCAGCAGCTTGTCGTCCAGCAGAGAGCGGTTCTTC.

The V gene is TRBV5-1, the J gene TRBJ1-4; 8 bases are shared with TRBD1. The J segment lost 7 bases and the V segment lost 4 bases, leaving 6 bases of the junction unmatched. Per the germline V gene, CDR1 is SGHRS and CDR2 is YFSETQ. The CDR3 totals 14 residues. CDR3 in DNA: TGCGCCAGCAGCATCGACAGGGGTGGTGAAAAACTGTTTTTT. Translation gives CASSIDRGGEKLFF.

This clone was detected a few times. The rearrangement links TRBV20-1 to TRBJ2-7; D unresolved. The V gene lost 5 bases and the J gene lost 1 base, with 3 bases spanning the gap. The CDR3 totals 10 residues. Germline CDR1 and CDR2: DFQATT and SNEGSKA (reference sequence). In DNA, the CDR3 is TGCAGTGCTTCGTCCTACGAGCAGTACTTC. The encoded protein is CSASSYEQYF.

This clone was picked up many times. This rearrangement joins TRBV6-5 to TRBJ1-1; 8 nucleotides agree with TRBD1. V gave up 4 bases and J gave up 4 bases; unmatched junction bases: 2. The CDR3 is made up of 13 amino acids. Looked up from germline, CDR1 is MNHEY and CDR2 is SVGAGI. Here the CDR3 DNA reads TGTGCCAGCAGTTTCACAGGGGGCACTGAAGCTTTCTTT. Translation gives CASSFTGGTEAFF.

This clone was seen more than once but under ten times. The chain uses TRBV28 and TRBJ1-2; D is perhaps TRBD1 (6 bases). CDR1 is MDHEN and CDR2 is SYDVKM in the germline V gene. V shed 5 bases and J shed 4 bases, with 17 bases lying between them. This CDR3 comprises 15 residues. CDR3 in amino acids: CASSIPETGIYGYTF. As DNA, the CDR3 is TGTGCCAGCAGTATTCCTGAGACAGGCATCTATGGCTACACCTTC.

The genes are TRBV9 and TRBJ2-5, with TRBD2 matching over 10 bases. The germline gives CDR1 SGDLS, CDR2 YYNGEE. CDR3 size: 14 residues. The trim removed 3 bases at V and 5 bases at J, leaving 4 bases unmatched. CDR3 amino acids: CASSDRLAGETQYF. The CDR3 DNA sequence: TGTGCCAGCAGCGACCGACTAGCGGGCGAGACCCAGTACTTC.

V gene TRBV28 combines with J gene TRBJ1-3; possibly TRBD1 for D (5 bases). Trimming stripped 5 bases from V and 4 bases from J, with 15 bases between. The CDR3 has 15 amino acids. Germline V CDR1 and CDR2: MDHEN, SYDVKM. CDR3 residues: CASSVDRVGGNTIYF. CDR3 in DNA: TGTGCCAGCAGTGTTGACAGAGTGGGGGGAAACACCATATATTTT.

The chain links TRBV7-9 to TRBJ1-1; D possibly corresponds to TRBD1 (5 bases). The germline gives CDR1 SEHNR, CDR2 FQNEAQ (reference sequence). V was trimmed by 5 bases and J by 6 bases, leaving 19 bases between them. The CDR3 is 15 residues long. The DNA of the CDR3 is TGTGCCAGCAGCCCCACAGGAGGGCGTCGTCCTGAAGCTTTCTTT. It yields the protein CASSPTGGRRPEAFF.

The chain links TRBV27 to TRBJ1-2; D not certain. The V end was cut by 5 bases, the J end by 4 bases, with 11 bases between. The germline gives CDR1 MNHEY, CDR2 SMNVEV (reference sequence). This CDR3 comprises 13 residues. CDR3 residues: CASSPRGSYGYTF. The CDR3 DNA is TGTGCCAGCAGTCCCCGGGGTTCCTATGGCTACACCTTC.

Here the CDR3 DNA reads TGTGCCAGCAGCTTGGGTCGGAGGTCGTTCCAAGAGACCCAGTACTTC. Translation gives CASSLGRRSFQETQYF. The chain carries TRBV5-4 and TRBJ2-5, with D perhaps matching TRBD2 (5 bases). The V end lost 0 bases, the J end lost 1 base, and 13 bases lay between the germline ends. The CDR3 has 16 residues. Germline V lookup: CDR1 SGHNT, CDR2 YYREEE (reference sequence).

This clone was counted between two and nine times. The rearrangement uses TRBV2 and TRBJ1-5; a possible D gene is TRBD1 (6 bases). Looked up from germline, CDR1 is SNHLY and CDR2 is FYNNEI. The CDR3 is 14 residues long. Deletions cut 4 bases from V and 0 bases from J, with 7 bases between. The CDR3: CASSAGDSNQPQHF. In DNA, the CDR3 is TGTGCCAGCAGTGCAGGGGATAGCAATCAGCCCCAGCATTTT.

The table lists this clone with a few counts. The chain couples TRBV5-4 to TRBJ1-3, with D possibly TRBD1 on 5 matching bases. Germline V gene data show CDR1 as SGHNT and CDR2 as YYREEE (reference sequence). Trimming shortened V by 3 bases and J by 0 bases, and 10 bases separated the two germline ends. The CDR3 spans 15 residues. The CDR3 DNA is TGTGCCAGCAGCTCCCCAGGGAACTCTGGAAACACCATATATTTT. Amino acid sequence: CASSSPGNSGNTIYF.

This clone was seen more than once but under ten times. The chain links TRBV10-1 to TRBJ2-7, with D tentatively TRBD1 (6 bases). V was cut by 6 bases and J by 6 bases, with 15 bases left in between. The CDR3 has 13 amino acids. Per germline, CDR1 WNHNN and CDR2 SYGVQD (reference sequence). The CDR3, as DNA: TGCGCCAGCAGCGCAGGGGTTCGGGGCGAGCAGTACTTC. Protein product: CASSAGVRGEQYF.